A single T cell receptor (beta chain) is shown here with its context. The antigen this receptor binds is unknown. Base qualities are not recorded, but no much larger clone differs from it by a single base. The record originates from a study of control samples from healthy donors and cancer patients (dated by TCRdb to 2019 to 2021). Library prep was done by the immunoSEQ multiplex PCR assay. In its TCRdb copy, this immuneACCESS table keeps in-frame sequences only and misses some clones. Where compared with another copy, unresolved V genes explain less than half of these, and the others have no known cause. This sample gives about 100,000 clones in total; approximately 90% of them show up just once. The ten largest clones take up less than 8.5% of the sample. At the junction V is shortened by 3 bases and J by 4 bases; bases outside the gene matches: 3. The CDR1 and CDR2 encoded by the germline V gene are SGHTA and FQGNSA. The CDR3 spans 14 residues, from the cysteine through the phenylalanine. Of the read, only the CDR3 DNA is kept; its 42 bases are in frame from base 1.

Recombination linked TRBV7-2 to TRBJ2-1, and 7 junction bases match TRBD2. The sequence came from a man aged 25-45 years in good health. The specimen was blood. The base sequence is TGTGCCAGCAGCTTCCGAGCGGGGTACAATGAGCAGTTCTTC. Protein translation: CASSFRAGYNEQFF.